The entry below describes one T cell receptor beta chain. This sample was included in a study of blood T cell repertoires in COVID-19. TCRdb's copy holds only in-frame clones and misses some; the assay was immunoSEQ multiplex PCR. This repertoire shows approximately 250,000 clones, 83% found once; its top ten account for less than 6.5%. The receptor's source is a human donor in a cohort sampled during active COVID-19. Sequenced sample: peripheral blood.

The CDR3 region is CASSKGTLKCEQFF. CDR3 coding DNA: TGTGCCAGCAGCAAAGGGACTCTGAAGTGTGAGCAGTTCTTC. This chain uses TRBV21-1 with TRBJ2-1; no check of the table's D call, TRBD2, against the DNA was made. TRBV21-1 corresponds to a pseudogene. The CDR3 has 14 residues.